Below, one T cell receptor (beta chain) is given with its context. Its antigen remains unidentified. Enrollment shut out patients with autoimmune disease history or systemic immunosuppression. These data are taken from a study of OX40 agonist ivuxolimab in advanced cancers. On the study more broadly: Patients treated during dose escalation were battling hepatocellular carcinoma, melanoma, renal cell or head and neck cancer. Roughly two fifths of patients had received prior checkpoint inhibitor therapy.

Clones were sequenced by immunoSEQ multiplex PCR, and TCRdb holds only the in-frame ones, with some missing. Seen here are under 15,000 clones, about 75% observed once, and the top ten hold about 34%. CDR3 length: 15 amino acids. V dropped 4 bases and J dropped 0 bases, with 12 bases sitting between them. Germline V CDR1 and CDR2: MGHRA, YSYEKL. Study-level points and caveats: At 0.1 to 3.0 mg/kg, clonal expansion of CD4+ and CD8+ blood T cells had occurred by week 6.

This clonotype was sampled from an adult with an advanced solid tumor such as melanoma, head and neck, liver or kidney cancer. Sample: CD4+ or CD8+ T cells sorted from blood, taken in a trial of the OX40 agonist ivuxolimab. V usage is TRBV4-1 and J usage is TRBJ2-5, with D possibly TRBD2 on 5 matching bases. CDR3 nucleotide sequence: TGCGCCAGCAGCCCTCTACAGCGGTACCAAGAGACCCAGTACTTC. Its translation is CASSPLQRYQETQYF.